The 3 T cell receptor beta chains below come from one sample, sequenced in a study of post-analysis software for immune sequencing data (dated by TCRdb to 2015 to 2017). What the study reported, not specific to this receptor: A handful of TRBV segments, including TRBV5-6, TRBV5-1 and TRBV20-1, were significantly more frequent in patients than controls.

The protocol used for the library was PCR. The reads were generated on an Illumina HiSeq 2500. Unique molecular identifiers were incorporated into TCR beta cDNA libraries to reduce PCR and sequencing biases. TCRdb reprocessing: public reads trimmed at Q25 with fastp, clones called with MiXCR, in-frame beta chains kept. CDR3 protein duplicates are merged, each entry listing the most common genes and DNA. The sample table contains hundreds of thousands of distinct CDR3 sequences; only one count was recorded for roughly 27% of them. The ten largest clones capture more than 0.45% of the sample. No antigen is known for these receptors. Sequenced: blood. These receptors originate from a girl under 18 with multiple sclerosis.

This clonotype was seen more than once but under ten times. The chain uses TRBV15 and TRBJ2-1; possibly TRBD1 or TRBD2 for D (6 bases each). From germline, CDR1 is LNHNV and CDR2 YYDKDF (reference sequence). V lost 1 base to trimming and J lost 8 bases, with 9 bases between them. The CDR3 contains 13 residues. This CDR3 reads CATSRGGTYEQFF. The CDR3 DNA reads as TGTGCCACCAGCAGAGGCGGGACATATGAGCAGTTCTTC.

This chain connects TRBV11-1 to TRBJ2-5, with 10 bases identical to TRBD1. From germline, CDR1 is SGHAT and CDR2 FQDESV (reference sequence). The CDR3 loop spans 16 amino acids. The trim removed 5 bases at V and 1 base at J, leaving 7 bases unmatched. CDR3 nucleotides: TGTGCCAGCAGCCCCCGGGACAGGGGAGGCCAAGAGACCCAGTACTTC. This codes for CASSPRDRGGQETQYF.

The chain employs TRBV2 and TRBJ1-5; TRBD1 aligns across 8 bases. J was trimmed by 2 bases and V by 2 bases; bases with no gene match: 14. This CDR3 spans 19 amino acids. Germline CDR1 SNHLY, CDR2 FYNNEI. The chain's CDR3 is CASSERQAGGASGNQPQHF. In nucleotides, the CDR3 is TGTGCCAGCAGTGAACGGCAAGCAGGGGGCGCTTCTGGCAATCAGCCCCAGCATTTT.